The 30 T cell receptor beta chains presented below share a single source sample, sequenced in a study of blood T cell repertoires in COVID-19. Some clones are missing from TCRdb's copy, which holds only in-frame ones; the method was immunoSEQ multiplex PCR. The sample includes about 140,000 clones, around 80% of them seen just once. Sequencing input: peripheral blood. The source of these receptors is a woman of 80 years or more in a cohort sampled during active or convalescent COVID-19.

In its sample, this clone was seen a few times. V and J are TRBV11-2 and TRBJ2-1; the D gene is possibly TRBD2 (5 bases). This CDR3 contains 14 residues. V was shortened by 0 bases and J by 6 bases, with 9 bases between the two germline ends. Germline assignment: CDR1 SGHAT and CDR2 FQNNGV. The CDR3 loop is CASSLETRSNEQFF. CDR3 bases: TGTGCCAGCAGCTTAGAAACTAGGTCCAATGAGCAGTTCTTC.

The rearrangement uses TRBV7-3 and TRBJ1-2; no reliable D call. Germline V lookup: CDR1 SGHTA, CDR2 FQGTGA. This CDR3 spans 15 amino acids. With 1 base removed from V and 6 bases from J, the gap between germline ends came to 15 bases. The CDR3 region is CASSLNPWTGDGYTF. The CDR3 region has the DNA TGTGCCAGCAGCTTAAACCCTTGGACTGGGGATGGCTACACCTTC.

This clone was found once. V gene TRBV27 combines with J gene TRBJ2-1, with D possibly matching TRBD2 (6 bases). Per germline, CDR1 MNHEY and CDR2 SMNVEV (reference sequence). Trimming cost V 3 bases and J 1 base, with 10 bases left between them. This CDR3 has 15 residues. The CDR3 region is CASSFIAGSYNEQFF. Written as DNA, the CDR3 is TGTGCCAGCAGTTTCATCGCGGGATCCTACAATGAGCAGTTCTTC.

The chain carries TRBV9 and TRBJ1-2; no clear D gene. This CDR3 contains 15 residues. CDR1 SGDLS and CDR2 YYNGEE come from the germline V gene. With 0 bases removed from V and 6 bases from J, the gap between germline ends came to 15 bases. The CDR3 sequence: CASSVGREGLNGYTF. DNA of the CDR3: TGTGCCAGCAGCGTAGGTCGGGAAGGTTTGAATGGCTACACCTTC. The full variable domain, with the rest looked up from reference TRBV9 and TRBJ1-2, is DSGVTQTPKHLITATGQRVTLRCSPRSGDLSVYWYQQSLDQGLQFLIQYYNGEERAKGNILERFSAQQFPDLHSELNLSSLELGDSALYFCASSVGREGLNGYTFGSGTRLTVV.

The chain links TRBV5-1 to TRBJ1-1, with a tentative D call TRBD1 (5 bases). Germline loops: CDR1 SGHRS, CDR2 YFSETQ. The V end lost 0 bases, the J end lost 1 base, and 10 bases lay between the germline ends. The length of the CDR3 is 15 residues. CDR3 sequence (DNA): TGCGCCAGCAGCTTGGTTGCAGGGCAGAACACTGAAGCTTTCTTT. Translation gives CASSLVAGQNTEAFF.

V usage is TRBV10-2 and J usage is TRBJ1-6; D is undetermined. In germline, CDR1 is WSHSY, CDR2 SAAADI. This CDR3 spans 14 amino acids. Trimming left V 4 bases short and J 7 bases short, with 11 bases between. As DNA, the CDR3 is TGCGCCAGCAGTGTCGGGGTGTCAAATTCACCCCTCCACTTT. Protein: CASSVGVSNSPLHF.

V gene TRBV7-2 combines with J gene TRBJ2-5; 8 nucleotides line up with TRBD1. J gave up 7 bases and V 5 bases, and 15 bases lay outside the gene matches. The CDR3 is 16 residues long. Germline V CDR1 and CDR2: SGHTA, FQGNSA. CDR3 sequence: CASSLRTGFGDGTQYF. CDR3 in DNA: TGTGCCAGCAGCCTACGGACAGGGTTTGGTGACGGGACCCAGTACTTC.

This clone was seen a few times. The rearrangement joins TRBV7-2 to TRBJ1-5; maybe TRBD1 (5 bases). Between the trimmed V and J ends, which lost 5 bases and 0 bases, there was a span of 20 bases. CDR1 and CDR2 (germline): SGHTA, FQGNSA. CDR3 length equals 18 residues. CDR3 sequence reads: CASSLGPDKGYSNQPQHF. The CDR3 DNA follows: TGTGCCAGCAGCCTAGGGCCTGACAAGGGGTATAGCAATCAGCCCCAGCATTTT.

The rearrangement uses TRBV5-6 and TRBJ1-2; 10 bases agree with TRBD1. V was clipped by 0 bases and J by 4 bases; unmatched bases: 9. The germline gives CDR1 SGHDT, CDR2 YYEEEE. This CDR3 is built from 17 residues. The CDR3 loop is CASSLGTGGPYLYGYTF. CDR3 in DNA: TGTGCCAGCAGCTTGGGGACAGGGGGACCCTACCTCTATGGCTACACCTTC. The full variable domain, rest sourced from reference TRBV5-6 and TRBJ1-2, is DAGVTQSPTHLIKTRGQQVTLRCSPKSGHDTVSWYQQALGQGPQFIFQYYEEEERQRGNFPDRFSGHQFPNYSSELNVNALLLGDSALYLCASSLGTGGPYLYGYTFGSGTRLTVV.

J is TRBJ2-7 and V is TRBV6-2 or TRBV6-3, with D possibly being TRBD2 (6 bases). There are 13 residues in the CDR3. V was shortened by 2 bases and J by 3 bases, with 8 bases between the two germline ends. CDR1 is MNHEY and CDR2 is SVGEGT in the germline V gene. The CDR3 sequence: CASSYGEVYEQYV. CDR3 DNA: TGTGCCAGCAGTTACGGGGAGGTCTACGAGCAGTACGTC.

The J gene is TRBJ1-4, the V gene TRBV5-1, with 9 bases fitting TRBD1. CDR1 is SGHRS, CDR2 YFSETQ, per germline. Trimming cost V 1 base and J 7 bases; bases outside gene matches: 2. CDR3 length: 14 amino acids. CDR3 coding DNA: TGCGCCAGCAGCTTGACAGGGGGCGGTGAAAAACTGTTTTTT. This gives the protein CASSLTGGGEKLFF.

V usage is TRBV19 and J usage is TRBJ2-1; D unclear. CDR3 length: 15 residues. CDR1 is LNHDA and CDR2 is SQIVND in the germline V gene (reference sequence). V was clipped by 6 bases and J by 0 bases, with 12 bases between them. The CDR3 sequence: CASRSTPSSYNEQFF. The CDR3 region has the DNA TGTGCCAGTAGGTCCACCCCGAGCTCCTACAATGAGCAGTTCTTC.

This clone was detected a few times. The CDR3 DNA sequence: TGTGCCAGTAGTATACCGGGACAGGGACGCGGTACGCAGTATTTT. Translated, it gives CASSIPGQGRGTQYF. This rearrangement joins TRBV19 to TRBJ2-3; TRBD1 matches 9 bases. Germline assignment: CDR1 LNHDA and CDR2 SQIVND (reference sequence). The CDR3 has 15 residues. V was pared by 2 bases and J by 8 bases, with 8 bases of the junction left unmatched.

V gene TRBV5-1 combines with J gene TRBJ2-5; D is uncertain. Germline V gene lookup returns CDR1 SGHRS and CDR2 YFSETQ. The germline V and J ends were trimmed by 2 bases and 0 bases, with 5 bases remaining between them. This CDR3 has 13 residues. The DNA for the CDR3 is TGCGCCAGCAGCTTCGGGTACCAAGAGACCCAGTACTTC. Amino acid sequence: CASSFGYQETQYF.

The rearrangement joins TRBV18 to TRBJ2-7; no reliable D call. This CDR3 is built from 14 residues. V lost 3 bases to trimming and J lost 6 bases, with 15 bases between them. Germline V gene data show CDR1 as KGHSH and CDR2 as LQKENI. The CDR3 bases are TGTGCCAGCTCACCCGCCAGTCCCCCTGTCGAGCAGTACTTC. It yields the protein CASSPASPPVEQYF. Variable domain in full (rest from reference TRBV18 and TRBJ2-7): NAGVMQNPRHLVRRRGQEARLRCSPMKGHSHVYWYRQLPEEGLKFMVYLQKENIIDESGMPKERFSAEFPKEGPSILRIQQVVRGDSAAYFCASSPASPPVEQYFGPGTRLTVT.

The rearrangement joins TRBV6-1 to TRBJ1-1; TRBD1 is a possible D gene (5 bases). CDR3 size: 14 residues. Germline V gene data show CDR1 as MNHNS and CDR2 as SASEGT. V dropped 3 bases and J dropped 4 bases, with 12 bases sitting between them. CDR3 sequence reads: CASSDRVSVTEAFF. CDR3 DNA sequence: TGTGCCAGCAGTGACAGGGTTTCGGTCACTGAAGCTTTCTTT.

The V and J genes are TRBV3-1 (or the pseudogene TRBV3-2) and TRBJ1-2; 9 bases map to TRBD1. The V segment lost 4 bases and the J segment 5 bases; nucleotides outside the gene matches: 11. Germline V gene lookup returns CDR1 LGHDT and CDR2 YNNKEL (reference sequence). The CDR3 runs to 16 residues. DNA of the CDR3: TGTGCCAGCAGCCGATTCCGGGACAGGGCATCTTATGGCTACACCTTC. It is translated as CASSRFRDRASYGYTF.

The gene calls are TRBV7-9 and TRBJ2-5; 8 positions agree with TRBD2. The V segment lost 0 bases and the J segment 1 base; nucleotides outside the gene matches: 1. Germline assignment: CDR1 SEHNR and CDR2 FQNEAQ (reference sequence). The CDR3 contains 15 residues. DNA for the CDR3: TGTGCCAGCAGCTTAGCGGCGGGGGGCCAAGAGACCCAGTACTTC. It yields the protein CASSLAAGGQETQYF. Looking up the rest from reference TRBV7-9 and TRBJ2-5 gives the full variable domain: DTGVSQNPRHKITKRGQNVTFRCDPISEHNRLYWYRQTLGQGPEFLTYFQNEAQLEKSRLLSDRFSAERPKGSFSTLEIQRTEQGDSAMYLCASSLAAGGQETQYFGPGTRLLVL.

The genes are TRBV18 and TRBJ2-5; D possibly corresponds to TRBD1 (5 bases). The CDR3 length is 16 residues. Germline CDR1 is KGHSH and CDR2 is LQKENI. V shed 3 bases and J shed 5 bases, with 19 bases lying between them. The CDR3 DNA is TGTGCCAGCTCACCCCGCAGCACAGGCCTAGGGGAGACCCAGTACTTC. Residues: CASSPRSTGLGETQYF. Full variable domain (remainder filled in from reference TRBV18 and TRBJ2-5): NAGVMQNPRHLVRRRGQEARLRCSPMKGHSHVYWYRQLPEEGLKFMVYLQKENIIDESGMPKERFSAEFPKEGPSILRIQQVVRGDSAAYFCASSPRSTGLGETQYFGPGTRLLVL.

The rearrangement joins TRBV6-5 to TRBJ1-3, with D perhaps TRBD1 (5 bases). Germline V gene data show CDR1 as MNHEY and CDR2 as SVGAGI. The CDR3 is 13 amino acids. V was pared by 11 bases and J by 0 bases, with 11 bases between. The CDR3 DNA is TGTGCCGTAAGAAGGGGCTCTGGAAACACCATATATTTT. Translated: CAVRRGSGNTIYF.

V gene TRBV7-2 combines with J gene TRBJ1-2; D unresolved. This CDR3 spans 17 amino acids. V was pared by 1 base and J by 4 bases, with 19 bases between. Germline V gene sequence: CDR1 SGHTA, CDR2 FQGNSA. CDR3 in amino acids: CASSLDPLLQSSYGYTF. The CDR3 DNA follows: TGTGCCAGCAGCTTAGACCCTCTCCTACAGTCGAGCTATGGCTACACCTTC.

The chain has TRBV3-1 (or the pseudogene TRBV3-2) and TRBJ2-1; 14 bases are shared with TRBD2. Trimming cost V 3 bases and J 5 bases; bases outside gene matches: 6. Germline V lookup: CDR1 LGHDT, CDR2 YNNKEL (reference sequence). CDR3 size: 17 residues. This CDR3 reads CASSHRLAGGPDNEQFF. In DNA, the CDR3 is TGTGCCAGCAGCCATCGACTAGCGGGGGGGCCCGACAATGAGCAGTTCTTC.

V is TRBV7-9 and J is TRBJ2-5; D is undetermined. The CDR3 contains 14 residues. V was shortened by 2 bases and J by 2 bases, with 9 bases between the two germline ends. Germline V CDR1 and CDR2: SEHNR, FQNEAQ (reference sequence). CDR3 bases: TGTGCCAGCAGCTTAAATACTGCTCAAGAGACCCAGTACTTC. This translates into CASSLNTAQETQYF.

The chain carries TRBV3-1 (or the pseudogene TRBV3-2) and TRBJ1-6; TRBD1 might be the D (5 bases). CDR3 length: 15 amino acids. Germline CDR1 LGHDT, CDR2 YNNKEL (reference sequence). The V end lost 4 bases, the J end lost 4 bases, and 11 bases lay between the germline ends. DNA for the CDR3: TGTGCCAGCAGCCCGGACACCTTGTATAATTCACCCCTCCACTTT. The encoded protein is CASSPDTLYNSPLHF.

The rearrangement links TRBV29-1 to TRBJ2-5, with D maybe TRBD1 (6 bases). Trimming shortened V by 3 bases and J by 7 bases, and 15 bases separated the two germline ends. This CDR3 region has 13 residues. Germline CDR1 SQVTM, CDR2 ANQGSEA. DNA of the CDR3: TGCAGCGTTGACCGGACAGACTTCTCGACCCAGTACTTC. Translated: CSVDRTDFSTQYF.

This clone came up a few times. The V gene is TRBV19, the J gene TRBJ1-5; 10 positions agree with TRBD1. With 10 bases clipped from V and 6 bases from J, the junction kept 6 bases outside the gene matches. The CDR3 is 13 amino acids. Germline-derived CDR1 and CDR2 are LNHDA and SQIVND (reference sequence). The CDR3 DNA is TGTGCCACTAGGGACAGGGGTATTCAGCCCCAGCATTTT. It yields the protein CATRDRGIQPQHF.

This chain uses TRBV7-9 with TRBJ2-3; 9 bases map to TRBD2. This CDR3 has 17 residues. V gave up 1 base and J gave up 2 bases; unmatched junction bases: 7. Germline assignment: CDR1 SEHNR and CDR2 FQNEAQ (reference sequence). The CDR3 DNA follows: TGTGCCAGCAGCTTAGGCGCTAGCGGGAAGTTCACAGATACGCAGTATTTT. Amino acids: CASSLGASGKFTDTQYF. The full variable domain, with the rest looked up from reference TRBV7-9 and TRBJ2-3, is DTGVSQNPRHKITKRGQNVTFRCDPISEHNRLYWYRQTLGQGPEFLTYFQNEAQLEKSRLLSDRFSAERPKGSFSTLEIQRTEQGDSAMYLCASSLGASGKFTDTQYFGPGTRLTVL.

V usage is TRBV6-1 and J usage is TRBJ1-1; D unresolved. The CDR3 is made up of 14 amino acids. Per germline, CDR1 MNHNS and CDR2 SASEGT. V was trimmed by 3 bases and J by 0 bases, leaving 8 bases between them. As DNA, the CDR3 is TGTGCCAGCAGTGAGAGGGTATTGAACACTGAAGCTTTCTTT. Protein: CASSERVLNTEAFF.

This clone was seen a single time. The CDR3 region has the DNA TGTGCCATCAGAGGATCACAGGGGGGCACTGAAGCTTTCTTT. Its translation: CAIRGSQGGTEAFF. This chain joins TRBV10-3 and TRBJ1-1; 8 bases map to TRBD1. The CDR3 covers 14 residues. Per the germline V gene, CDR1 is ENHRY and CDR2 is SYGVKD. V lost 6 bases to trimming and J lost 4 bases; unmatched junction nucleotides: 7.

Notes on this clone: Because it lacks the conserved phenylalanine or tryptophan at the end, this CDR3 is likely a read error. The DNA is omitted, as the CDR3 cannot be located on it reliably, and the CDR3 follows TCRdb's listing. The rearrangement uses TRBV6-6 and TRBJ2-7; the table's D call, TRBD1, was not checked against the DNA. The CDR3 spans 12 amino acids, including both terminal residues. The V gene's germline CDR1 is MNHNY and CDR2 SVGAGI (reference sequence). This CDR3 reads CASSYSSAGPKA.